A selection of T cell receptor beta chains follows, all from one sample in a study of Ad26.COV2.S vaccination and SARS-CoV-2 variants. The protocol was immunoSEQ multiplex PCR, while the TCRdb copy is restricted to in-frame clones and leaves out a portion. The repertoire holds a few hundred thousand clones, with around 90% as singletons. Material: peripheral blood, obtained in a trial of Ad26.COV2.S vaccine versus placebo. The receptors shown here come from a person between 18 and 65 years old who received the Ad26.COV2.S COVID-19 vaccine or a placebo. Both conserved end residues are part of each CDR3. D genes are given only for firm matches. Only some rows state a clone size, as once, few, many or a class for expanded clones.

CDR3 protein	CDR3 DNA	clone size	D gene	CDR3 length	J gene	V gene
CASRIGHGPEQYF	TGTGCCAGCAGGATAGGGCATGGTCCCGAGCAGTACTTC	-	-	13	TRBJ2-7	TRBV12-3/TRBV12-4
CASSVKGQGVPSTDTQYF	TGTGCCAGCAGTGTGAAGGGACAGGGGGTCCCTAGCACAGATACGCAGTATTTT	-	TRBD1	18	TRBJ2-3	TRBV6-1
CASSIEGVGNQPQHF	TGTGCCAGTAGTATAGAAGGGGTTGGCAATCAGCCCCAGCATTTT	-	-	15	TRBJ1-5	TRBV19
CASSENVGDGNEKLFF	TGTGCCAGCAGTGAAAATGTTGGGGACGGGAATGAAAAACTGTTTTTT	-	-	16	TRBJ1-4	TRBV6-1
CASSLQGNEQFF	TGCGCCAGCAGCTTACAGGGGAATGAGCAGTTCTTC	once	TRBD1	12	TRBJ2-1	TRBV5-1
CASSPWDSSGNTIYF	TGTGCCAGTAGTCCCTGGGACAGCTCTGGAAACACCATATATTTT	-	TRBD1	15	TRBJ1-3	TRBV19
CASSLGTGGSTDTQYF	TGTGCCAGCAGCCTCGGGACAGGGGGATCCACAGATACGCAGTATTTT	-	TRBD1	16	TRBJ2-3	TRBV5-8
CASSLNTGTVEAFF	TGCGCCAGCAGCTTGAACACCGGGACGGTTGAAGCTTTCTTT	-	-	14	TRBJ1-1	TRBV5-1
CASSAQTGLKGGYTF	TGTGCCAGCAGTGCCCAGACAGGCCTGAAGGGCGGCTACACCTTC	few	-	15	TRBJ1-2	TRBV2
CASKRDSAYNEQFF	TGTGCCAGCAAACGGGACTCGGCATACAATGAGCAGTTCTTC	-	-	14	TRBJ2-1	TRBV11-2
CASSLIRLAHGYTF	TGTGCCAGCAGCTTGATACGACTTGCCCATGGCTACACCTTC	-	-	14	TRBJ1-2	TRBV5-6
CASSQEKAGVGDEQFF	TGCGCCAGCAGCCAAGAAAAGGCGGGAGTCGGGGATGAGCAGTTCTTC	-	TRBD2	16	TRBJ2-1	TRBV4-1
CASSYLLGTSEHNEQFF	TGTGCCAGCTCGTACCTCCTTGGGACTAGCGAACACAATGAGCAGTTCTTC	-	TRBD2	17	TRBJ2-1	TRBV18
CASSQDGNYGYTF	TGCGCCAGCAGCCAGGACGGAAACTATGGCTACACCTTC	-	-	13	TRBJ1-2	TRBV5-1
CAISARDRGAGGYTF	TGTGCCATCAGTGCCCGGGACAGGGGCGCAGGGGGCTACACCTTC	-	TRBD1	15	TRBJ1-2	TRBV10-3
CAWSNGGRTDTQYF	TGTGCCTGGAGTAACGGGGGGCGCACAGATACGCAGTATTTT	-	-	14	TRBJ2-3	TRBV30
CASSRIPSGANVLTF	TGCGCCAGCAGCCGGATACCCTCTGGGGCCAACGTCCTGACTTTC	-	-	15	TRBJ2-6	TRBV4-3
CASSVDSYEQYF	TGTGCCAGCAGCGTCGACAGCTACGAGCAGTACTTC	-	-	12	TRBJ2-7	TRBV7-9
CASSRGSSYEQYF	TGCGCCAGCAGCAGGGGAAGCTCCTACGAGCAGTACTTC	-	-	13	TRBJ2-7	TRBV10-1
CASSLAGKSTDTQYF	TGTGCCAGCAGCTTAGCAGGGAAGAGCACAGATACGCAGTATTTT	-	-	15	TRBJ2-3	TRBV11-3
CASSLDGRAQETQYF	TGTGCCAGCAGCTTGGACGGGAGGGCCCAAGAGACCCAGTACTTC	once	TRBD2	15	TRBJ2-5	TRBV5-4
CASSYGQGDQPQHF	TGTGCCAGCAGTTATGGGCAGGGGGATCAGCCCCAGCATTTT	-	TRBD1	14	TRBJ1-5	TRBV6-2/TRBV6-3
CASSREAGKSSPLHF	TGCGCCAGCAGTCGCGAGGCAGGGAAAAGTTCACCCCTCCACTTT	-	-	15	TRBJ1-6	TRBV4-1
CASSQGDRGRTEAFF	TGCGCCAGCAGCCAAGGCGACAGGGGAAGGACTGAAGCTTTCTTT	-	TRBD1	15	TRBJ1-1	TRBV4-1
CASSPRIGPLRETQYF	TGTGCCAGCAGCCCACGTATCGGGCCCCTCCGAGAGACCCAGTACTTC	few	-	16	TRBJ2-5	TRBV3-1/TRBV3-2
CASSQGIGQTNTEAFF	TGCGCCAGCAGCCAGGGAATTGGACAGACAAACACTGAAGCTTTCTTT	many	-	16	TRBJ1-1	TRBV4-3
CASSSEEWAQYF	TGTGCCAGCAGTTCGGAGGAGTGGGCCCAGTACTTC	-	-	12	TRBJ2-5	TRBV2
CASSIVSSNQPQHF	TGTGCCAGTAGTATAGTCAGTAGCAATCAGCCCCAGCATTTT	-	-	14	TRBJ1-5	TRBV19
CASRSWSSGRNEQFF	TGTGCCAGCAGAAGTTGGTCCAGCGGGAGGAATGAGCAGTTCTTC	-	TRBD2	15	TRBJ2-1	TRBV14